These 6 T cell receptor beta chains originate from one sample sequenced in a study of blood T cell repertoires in COVID-19. Here immunoSEQ multiplex PCR was the method, and the copy in TCRdb shows in-frame clones only, minus some. The data contain 65,000 to 80,000 clones, roughly 89% of them singletons. The sample comprised peripheral blood. The origin of the receptors is a man aged 50 or older with active COVID-19.

The J gene is TRBJ2-1, the V gene TRBV12-3 or TRBV12-4, with 9 bases matching TRBD2. Unmatched junction bases numbered 2, after V lost 4 bases and J lost 7 bases. The CDR3 is made up of 13 amino acids. In nucleotides, the CDR3 is TGTGCCAGCAGTTGGGGACTAGCAAATGAGCAGTTCTTC. This codes for CASSWGLANEQFF.

The gene calls are TRBV9 and TRBJ1-1; tentatively, D is TRBD1 (5 bases). The germline CDR1 and CDR2 sequences are SGDLS and YYNGEE. Trimming took off 0 bases at V and 0 bases at J, with 6 bases between the two ends. This CDR3 has 14 amino acids. The CDR3 loop is CASSVEGMNTEAFF. The DNA of the CDR3 is TGTGCCAGCAGCGTAGAGGGGATGAACACTGAAGCTTTCTTT.

The gene calls are TRBV3-1 (or the pseudogene TRBV3-2) and TRBJ1-2, with a possible D match to TRBD1 (5 bases). V was shortened by 2 bases and J by 0 bases, with 13 bases between the two germline ends. Germline lookup yields CDR1 LGHDT and CDR2 YNNKEL (reference sequence). The CDR3 covers 16 residues. Here the CDR3 DNA reads TGTGCCAGCAGCCAACGGGGAGGGGACTCTAACTATGGCTACACCTTC. Amino acid sequence: CASSQRGGDSNYGYTF.

V usage is TRBV10-3 and J usage is TRBJ1-2; 7 bases agree with TRBD1. Germline V CDR1 and CDR2: ENHRY, SYGVKD. The CDR3 is 14 amino acids. The V gene end was trimmed by 7 bases and the J gene end by 0 bases; junction bases not matched to a gene: 5. Here the CDR3 DNA reads TGTGCCATCAACCACAGGGGAGCTAACTATGGCTACACCTTC. Protein: CAINHRGANYGYTF.

The chain recombines TRBV7-9 with TRBJ2-1, with D perhaps TRBD1 (7 bases). The CDR3 spans 14 residues. Germline V gene lookup returns CDR1 SEHNR and CDR2 FQNEAQ (reference sequence). The ends were cut back, 2 bases at V and 9 bases at J, with 14 bases in the middle. The CDR3 loop is CASSLRSGGIEQFF. The CDR3 nucleotides read TGTGCCAGCAGCTTAAGGTCAGGGGGGATTGAGCAGTTCTTC. Using reference TRBV7-9 and TRBJ2-1 for the parts outside the CDR3, the full variable domain is DTGVSQNPRHKITKRGQNVTFRCDPISEHNRLYWYRQTLGQGPEFLTYFQNEAQLEKSRLLSDRFSAERPKGSFSTLEIQRTEQGDSAMYLCASSLRSGGIEQFFGPGTRLTVL.

This sequence joins TRBV6-2 or TRBV6-3 and TRBJ2-1, with TRBD2 matching over 7 bases. Germline CDR1 is MNHEY and CDR2 is SVGEGT. V was clipped by 5 bases and J by 7 bases; unmatched bases: 14. CDR3 length: 16 residues. CDR3 in DNA: TGTGCCAGCAGTCCGATCTTGCGGGGGTTCGTAAATGAGCAGTTCTTC. This sequence encodes CASSPILRGFVNEQFF.